This record concerns one T cell receptor beta chain sequence. Here immunoSEQ multiplex PCR was the method, and the copy in TCRdb shows in-frame clones only, minus some. Of roughly 62,000 clones in the sample, approximately 94% were seen once. This sample was included in a study of preoperative IRX-2 immunotherapy in early breast cancer. Per the germline V gene, CDR1 is MNHNY and CDR2 is SVGAGI (reference sequence). Trimming removed 3 bases at V and 6 bases at J, with 11 bases between. CDR3 size: 13 residues. Documented treatment: preoperative locoregional IRX-2 cytokine immunotherapy. Preoperative locoregional IRX-2 cytokine immunotherapy was tested in the phase Ib source study.

This specimen was collected from a patient treated with IRX-2 immunotherapy. The TCR was taken from a human donor with breast cancer. The J gene is TRBJ1-2, the V gene TRBV6-6; D is undetermined. CDR3 region: CASSYSLEDGYTF. The CDR3 DNA sequence: TGTGCCAGCAGTTATTCACTGGAGGATGGCTACACCTTC.